The 13 T cell receptor beta chains listed next were all sequenced from one sample in a study of CD8 T cells in Susac syndrome. Random hexamers primed reverse transcription of about 0.45 to 1 ug RNA. TCRdb reprocessed the immunoSEQ multiplex PCR reads with MiXCR, giving one entry per CDR3 protein. The table records about 200,000 distinct CDR3 sequences, 90% to 95% of them present only once. Input material: CD4+ T cells from PBMCs. The receptors come from a human donor with Susac syndrome.

The rearrangement uses TRBV27 and TRBJ2-7, with TRBD2 identical over 8 bases. Germline CDR1 reads MNHEY; CDR2 reads SMNVEV (reference sequence). This CDR3 region has 15 residues. V was pared by 5 bases and J by 4 bases, with 10 bases of the junction left unmatched. CDR3 DNA: TGTGCCAGCAGTCCTTTTAGCGGGAAAGGGTACGAGCAGTACTTC. It encodes CASSPFSGKGYEQYF.

V gene TRBV20-1 combines with J gene TRBJ2-2, with D uncertain. V lost 3 bases and J 1 base, leaving 6 bases between the germline ends. The length of the CDR3 is 13 residues. The germline V gene encodes CDR1 DFQATT and CDR2 SNEGSKA (reference sequence). The CDR3 DNA reads TGCAGTGCTAGGCCGGTGAACACCGGGGAGCTGTTTTTT. Translating it yields CSARPVNTGELFF.

The V gene is TRBV5-4, the J gene TRBJ1-1; no reliable D call. The CDR3 is 16 amino acids. V was trimmed by 0 bases and J by 2 bases, leaving 14 bases between them. Germline V gene data show CDR1 as SGHNT and CDR2 as YYREEE (reference sequence). In DNA form, the CDR3 reads TGTGCCAGCAGCTTGGACTCGGTAGCAGGCAACACTGAAGCTTTCTTT. Residues: CASSLDSVAGNTEAFF.

A single count supports this clonotype. The CDR3 nucleotides read TGTGCCAGCAGTTACCCGAACGGGACTAGCGGGGGTCCTCTCACGGGAGATACGCAGTATTTT. This encodes CASSYPNGTSGGPLTGDTQYF. This chain uses TRBV6-5 with TRBJ2-3, with TRBD2 matching over 14 bases. CDR3 size: 21 residues. Germline V gene lookup returns CDR1 MNHEY and CDR2 SVGAGI. Trimming took 2 bases from V and 5 from J; bases not matched to a gene: 18.

The chain has TRBV7-2 and TRBJ2-1, with TRBD2 matching over 9 bases. CDR3 length equals 16 residues. V lost 1 base and J lost 14; bases outside the gene matches: 15. Germline CDR1 reads SGHTA; CDR2 reads FQGNSA. In DNA form, the CDR3 reads TGTGCCAGCAGCTTAGTAGCTGCGGGAGGGCGGTTGCGGGAGTTCTTC. Translating gives CASSLVAAGGRLREFF.

V gene TRBV2 combines with J gene TRBJ1-1; no clear D. The germline CDR1 and CDR2 sequences are SNHLY and FYNNEI. The CDR3 totals 12 residues. V was shortened by 5 bases and J by 10 bases, with 14 bases between the two germline ends. The CDR3 DNA reads TGTGCCAGCAGTCCAGACATGGCTGGAGCTTTCTTT. It yields the protein CASSPDMAGAFF.

This chain uses TRBV9 with TRBJ2-7; possibly TRBD1 or TRBD2 for D (6 bases each). CDR3 size: 15 residues. CDR1 and CDR2 (germline): SGDLS, YYNGEE. V lost 0 bases and J 2 bases, leaving 12 bases between the germline ends. Here the CDR3 DNA reads TGTGCCAGCAGCGTAGGGGGGGCACGCACCTACGAGCAGTACTTC. The encoded protein is CASSVGGARTYEQYF.

The chain joins TRBV2 to TRBJ1-4; 10 bases match TRBD1. V was clipped by 6 bases and J by 2 bases; unmatched bases: 6. Germline assignment: CDR1 SNHLY and CDR2 FYNNEI. The length of the CDR3 is 16 residues. The CDR3 region is CASSRDRGGTNEKLFF. CDR3 nucleotide sequence: TGTGCCAGCAGCCGGGACAGGGGAGGTACTAATGAAAAACTGTTTTTT.

The gene calls are TRBV7-2 and TRBJ2-1; 9 positions match TRBD2. Germline CDR1 SGHTA, CDR2 FQGNSA. The CDR3 is made up of 16 amino acids. The V gene end was trimmed by 0 bases and the J gene end by 8 bases; junction bases not matched to a gene: 8. The chain's CDR3 is CASSLALVAGAHEQFF. CDR3 nucleotide sequence: TGTGCCAGCAGCTTAGCGCTAGTAGCGGGAGCCCATGAGCAGTTCTTC. Complete variable domain (other parts from reference TRBV7-2 and TRBJ2-1): GAGVSQSPSNKVTEKGKDVELRCDPISGHTALYWYRQSLGQGLEFLIYFQGNSAPDKSGLPSDRFSAERTGGSVSTLTIQRTQQEDSAVYLCASSLALVAGAHEQFFGPGTRLTVL.

The J gene is TRBJ1-2, the V gene TRBV18, with TRBD1 identical over 9 bases. The CDR3 spans 15 residues. Germline values: CDR1 KGHSH, CDR2 LQKENI. Trimming took 3 bases from V and 7 from J; bases not matched to a gene: 9. CDR3 loop: CASSPRDRDWLGYTF. DNA of the CDR3: TGTGCCAGCTCACCGCGGGACAGGGATTGGCTTGGCTACACCTTC.

V is TRBV7-2 and J is TRBJ1-2; no clear D gene. This CDR3 spans 13 amino acids. Between the trimmed V and J ends, which lost 5 bases and 8 bases, there was a span of 15 bases. CDR1 SGHTA and CDR2 FQGNSA come from the germline V gene. The CDR3 region has the DNA TGTGCCAGCAGCCCACACGTTAGCTCCGGCTACACCTTC. Translation gives CASSPHVSSGYTF.

The gene calls are TRBV3-1 and TRBJ2-1; D might be TRBD1 (5 bases). CDR3 size: 13 residues. V dropped 8 bases and J dropped 2 bases, with 10 bases sitting between them. CDR1 and CDR2 from the germline V gene are LGHDT and YNNKEL (reference sequence). Written as DNA, the CDR3 is TGTGCCAGCCGCCTCAGGGCCTACAATGAGCAGTTCTTC. It is translated as CASRLRAYNEQFF.

This chain links TRBV7-6 with TRBJ2-3; TRBD2 matches at 14 bases. The trim removed 5 bases at V and 0 bases at J, leaving 13 bases unmatched. Germline V gene data show CDR1 as SGHVS and CDR2 as FNYEAQ. The length of the CDR3 is 20 residues. The CDR3: CASSAGLAGGRLFSTDTQYF. CDR3 nucleotides: TGTGCCAGCAGCGCCGGACTAGCGGGGGGACGGTTATTTAGCACAGATACGCAGTATTTT.